This record concerns one T cell receptor beta chain sequence. What this receptor recognizes is not known. There are no base qualities to consult, and no much larger clone falls within one base. The germline V gene sets CDR1 to MNHEY and CDR2 to SVGAGI. Trimming takes 6 bases from V and 3 bases from J, and the germline ends sit 11 bases apart. The CDR3 measures 13 amino acids from cysteine to phenylalanine. Here the CDR3 DNA is all that survives: 39 bases in frame from base 1. The source of the sample is a study of blood T cell repertoires in COVID-19 (TCRdb year 2020). About the investigation overall: Samples from collaborators originated in the United States, Italy and Spain and spanned both the acute and convalescent phases of COVID-19. The prospective study material was composed of cDNA or gDNA derived from T cells, B-cell-depleted T cells, or PBMCs. Deeply sampled blood TCRbeta repertoires from subjects exposed to, actively infected with, or recovered from COVID-19 were included in the dataset. The repertoires were released in a freely available public database meant as a resource for research on the immune response to SARS-CoV-2. Samples were obtained from the ongoing ImmuneRACE study (first 160 participants) and from about 1,300 subjects provided by 6 global collaborators. The sample metadata nearly always contained a de-identified subject ID, COVID-19 status, age in years and sex. HLA class I and class II types, where available, came from metadata supplied by the sample provider rather than from assay-based typing. Points the paper makes about the study in general: The quantity of clinical and demographic metadata differed by source and by participant and was supplied without curation.

TCRbeta CDR3 regions were amplified from genomic DNA using the immunoSEQ Assay, a bias-controlled multiplex PCR. Under the source paper's analysis protocol: Within the assay, amplification of reference gene primers was used to estimate how many nucleated cells each sample contained. Sequence reads were collapsed and filtered to measure the absolute abundance of every unique TCRbeta CDR3 rearrangement. For each sample, productive Simpson clonality was calculated by taking the square root of Simpson's diversity index across productive rearrangements. As stored in TCRdb, this immuneACCESS dataset retains in-frame rearrangements with V and J assigned. A fraction of the clones does not appear; measured against another copy, unresolved V genes explain less than half of the discrepancy, and the remainder lacks a known reason. V and J calls and clone size follow that table, whereas D and trimming were derived from the DNA. The sample table lists about 670,000 clones, just under 90% of them with a count of one. The ten biggest clones cover approximately 0.3% of the sample.

Each collaborating institution followed its own protocols to collect whole blood in K2EDTA tubes. For TCRbeta analysis, collaborators shipped samples as frozen whole blood, isolated PBMCs, or DNA extracted from either of those sample types. The rearranged chain carries TRBV6-5 and TRBJ1-2; the D gene lacks a confident call. This TCR was sampled from a woman between 18 and 29 years old with acute or convalescent COVID-19. Sequencing was done on a sample of peripheral blood. The CDR3 reads CASSLNIYYGYTF. The nucleotide sequence reads as follows: TGTGCCAGCAGCTTAAATATTTACTATGGCTACACCTTC.